One sample yielded the 27 T cell receptor beta chains listed below, sequenced in a study of T cell repertoires in cytomegalovirus infection. TCRdb itself ran the reads through MiXCR, one entry per CDR3 protein. The data show 750,000 to 950,000 distinct CDR3 sequences, 25% to 30% seen once. These receptors' antigens are unknown. The source material was cultured CD8+ T cells from PBMCs, sampled from culture after CMV antigen stimulation. The receptors come from a human donor in good health (CMV status not recorded). Some clones in this sample may be carry-over from other donors' samples.

The chain carries TRBV3-1 and TRBJ2-5, with 10 bases aligning to TRBD2. The CDR3 consists of 17 residues. V trimming: 0 bases; J trimming: 4 bases; junction bases outside the gene matches: 8. Germline V gene lookup returns CDR1 LGHDT and CDR2 YNNKEL (reference sequence). CDR3 bases: TGTGCCAGCAGCCAAGACCCTGGGACTAGCGATTCAGAGACCCAGTACTTC. It yields the protein CASSQDPGTSDSETQYF.

The CDR3 DNA sequence: TGTGCCAGTACCATGGGGGACGGGAACACTGAAGCTTTCTTT. Its translation: CASTMGDGNTEAFF. The V and J genes are TRBV19 and TRBJ1-1; TRBD1 might be the D (5 bases). Trimming stripped 7 bases from V and 1 base from J, with 13 bases between. This CDR3 is 14 amino acids long. Germline V gives CDR1 LNHDA, CDR2 SQIVND (reference sequence).

The genes are TRBV12-3 or TRBV12-4 and TRBJ2-1; tentative D call: TRBD1 (6 bases). V was pared by 2 bases and J by 6 bases, with 11 bases between. The CDR3 length is 14 residues. CDR3 coding DNA: TGTGCCAGCAGTTTAACCGGACAGCCCAATGAGCAGTTCTTC. Amino acids: CASSLTGQPNEQFF.

The CDR3 DNA reads TGTGCCACCAGTGAGGGGTGGGCCAATCAGCCCCAGCATTTT. Translated, it gives CATSEGWANQPQHF. The gene calls are TRBV24-1 and TRBJ1-5; the D is unclear. Germline V gives CDR1 KGHDR, CDR2 SFDVKD. V lost 4 bases to trimming and J lost 3 bases, with 9 bases between them. The CDR3 loop spans 14 amino acids.

V gene TRBV7-6 combines with J gene TRBJ2-1; tentatively, D is TRBD1 or TRBD2 (6 bases each). V lost 1 base and J lost 6, with 10 bases in between. This CDR3 spans 14 amino acids. Looked up from germline, CDR1 is SGHVS and CDR2 is FNYEAQ. The CDR3 sequence: CASSLEGGSNEQFF. The CDR3 DNA sequence: TGTGCCAGCAGCTTAGAGGGGGGAAGCAATGAGCAGTTCTTC.

This clonotype turned up a few times. This chain uses TRBV27 with TRBJ1-4, with 8 bases lining up with TRBD1. The CDR3 totals 14 residues. Trimming removed 5 bases from V and 8 bases from J; junction bases left unmatched: 7. Germline lookup yields CDR1 MNHEY and CDR2 SMNVEV (reference sequence). This CDR3 reads CASSPQGGFEKLFF. The CDR3 DNA follows: TGTGCCAGCAGTCCACAGGGGGGGTTCGAAAAACTGTTTTTT.

This clonotype was seen once. A junction boundary mismatches the germline segment, possibly from a read error. J is TRBJ2-1 and V is TRBV5-6; the match to TRBD2 covers 10 bases. There are 20 residues in the CDR3. Germline V gene lookup returns CDR1 SGHDT and CDR2 YYEEEE. CDR3 nucleotides: TGTGCCAGCAGCTTGGATCCCGCCCTAGCGGGGGTGAGCTCCTACAATAAGCAGTTCTTC. As protein: CASSLDPALAGVSSYNKQFF. Combining the CDR3 with reference TRBV5-6 and TRBJ2-1 gives the whole variable domain DAGVTQSPTHLIKTRGQQVTLRCSPKSGHDTVSWYQQALGQGPQFIFQYYEEEERQRGNFPDRFSGHQFPNYSSELNVNALLLGDSALYLCASSLDPALAGVSSYNKQFFGPGTRLTVL.

The CDR3 reads CASSAPGTGMDQPQHF. CDR3 coding DNA: TGTGCCAGCAGTGCTCCCGGGACAGGGATGGATCAGCCCCAGCATTTT. The rearrangement uses TRBV6-8 and TRBJ1-5; 9 bases map to TRBD1. Germline values: CDR1 MNHGY, CDR2 SAAAGT. The CDR3 extends over 16 amino acids. Trimming cost V 5 bases and J 5 bases; bases outside gene matches: 10.

This clonotype was detected only once. The junction departs from the called germline gene at one end, perhaps through a read error. This rearrangement joins TRBV7-8 to TRBJ1-2; a weak D match, TRBD1 (5 bases). The CDR3 length is 17 residues. Germline V gene sequence: CDR1 SGHVS, CDR2 FQNEAQ. The CDR3 region is CAGSLWGLGGAGDGYTF. The CDR3 DNA sequence: TGCGCCGGCAGCCTATGGGGTCTAGGAGGGGCTGGAGATGGCTACACCTTC.

The chain employs TRBV27 and TRBJ1-1; D is possibly TRBD1 (6 bases). The germline gives CDR1 MNHEY, CDR2 SMNVEV (reference sequence). V lost 3 bases and J 5 bases, leaving 13 bases between the germline ends. The CDR3 length is 14 residues. CDR3 sequence (DNA): TGTGCCAGCAGTTTGCTTGGGGGCCCGACTGAAGCTTTCTTT. This codes for CASSLLGGPTEAFF.

The V gene is TRBV12-3 or TRBV12-4, the J gene TRBJ2-1, with 8 nucleotides matching TRBD1. The V gene end was trimmed by 5 bases and the J gene end by 7 bases; junction bases not matched to a gene: 10. The CDR3 covers 15 residues. CDR3 DNA sequence: TGTGCCAGCAGTCGGACGGGGACAGGTCATAATGAGCAGTTCTTC. This codes for CASSRTGTGHNEQFF.

This clonotype was seen repeatedly, ten times or more. V is TRBV11-2 and J is TRBJ1-6; D might be TRBD1 (5 bases). Germline V gene sequence: CDR1 SGHAT, CDR2 FQNNGV. The V end lost 0 bases, the J end lost 4 bases, and 10 bases lay between the germline ends. The length of the CDR3 is 16 residues. CDR3 loop: CASSLDLRGYNSPLHF. Written as DNA, the CDR3 is TGTGCCAGCAGCTTAGATCTACGGGGGTATAATTCACCCCTCCACTTT. The complete variable domain, with remaining parts taken from reference TRBV11-2 and TRBJ1-6, reads EAGVAQSPRYKIIEKRQSVAFWCNPISGHATLYWYQQILGQGPKLLIQFQNNGVVDDSQLPKDRFSAERLKGVDSTLKIQPAKLEDSAVYLCASSLDLRGYNSPLHFGNGTRLTVT.

V is TRBV28 and J is TRBJ2-5; 9 nucleotides agree with TRBD2. The J segment lost 0 bases and the V segment lost 6 bases, leaving 17 bases of the junction unmatched. The V gene's germline CDR1 is MDHEN and CDR2 SYDVKM. The CDR3 has 19 residues. The CDR3 loop reads CASSSARWASGEYQETQYF. The CDR3 nucleotides read TGTGCCAGCAGCTCCGCCCGGTGGGCTAGCGGGGAGTACCAAGAGACCCAGTACTTC.

The chain is built from TRBV27 and TRBJ2-1, with D possibly being TRBD2 (6 bases). Germline CDR1 and CDR2: MNHEY and SMNVEV (reference sequence). V was pared by 7 bases and J by 4 bases, with 14 bases between. CDR3 length: 14 amino acids. The CDR3 loop reads CASTIGEDYNEQFF. The CDR3 bases are TGTGCCAGCACTATCGGGGAGGATTACAATGAGCAGTTCTTC.

This chain joins TRBV7-2 and TRBJ2-3; no definite D call. From germline, CDR1 is SGHTA and CDR2 FQGNSA. This CDR3 contains 18 residues. V was pared by 1 base and J by 2 bases, with 19 bases between. The CDR3 DNA reads TGTGCCAGCAGCTTAGTGATCCGCGTGAATCTTCCCACAGATACGCAGTATTTT. This sequence encodes CASSLVIRVNLPTDTQYF.

Many counts were recorded for this clonotype. This chain links TRBV7-9 with TRBJ2-7; a weak D match, TRBD1 (6 bases). The V end was cut by 0 bases, the J end by 4 bases, with 13 bases between. There are 15 residues in the CDR3. Germline V CDR1 and CDR2: SEHNR, FQNEAQ (reference sequence). The DNA for the CDR3 is TGTGCCAGCAGCTTAGCGGGACACAGCACATACGAGCAGTACTTC. Encoded protein: CASSLAGHSTYEQYF.

The sample holds a few counts of this clonotype. The chain couples TRBV7-9 to TRBJ1-1; unclear D gene. CDR3 length equals 13 residues. Germline CDR1 and CDR2: SEHNR and FQNEAQ (reference sequence). Deletions cut 5 bases from V and 0 bases from J, with 7 bases between. The CDR3 region has the DNA TGTGCCAGCAGCGCGTTTGTGAACACTGAAGCTTTCTTT. Translating gives CASSAFVNTEAFF.

This clonotype was picked up a small number of times. The rearrangement links TRBV5-1 to TRBJ2-7; 11 bases are a match to TRBD2. The CDR3 has 15 residues. V trimming: 0 bases; J trimming: 2 bases; junction bases outside the gene matches: 1. Germline CDR1 SGHRS, CDR2 YFSETQ. CDR3: CASSLGSGGAYEQYV. The CDR3 DNA follows: TGCGCCAGCAGCTTGGGTAGCGGGGGGGCCTACGAGCAGTACGTC.

This clonotype was found a few times. The chain employs TRBV6-2 or TRBV6-3 and TRBJ2-6; the D is unclear. Deletions cut 7 bases from V and 3 bases from J, with 13 bases between. CDR1 and CDR2 (germline): MNHEY, SVGEGT. The CDR3 covers 15 residues. This CDR3 is CASIRVGDGANVLTF. The DNA of the CDR3 is TGTGCCAGCATCCGAGTTGGGGATGGGGCCAACGTCCTGACTTTC.

The chain employs TRBV4-1 and TRBJ2-7, with TRBD2 identical over 14 bases. Per the germline V gene, CDR1 is MGHRA and CDR2 is YSYEKL. V lost 4 bases and J lost 6; bases outside the gene matches: 2. The CDR3 loop spans 14 amino acids. The CDR3 bases are TGCGCCAGCAGCCCGGGACTAGCGGGGGTCGAGCAGTACTTC. It is translated as CASSPGLAGVEQYF.

The J gene is TRBJ2-4, the V gene TRBV7-9; 7 bases align to TRBD1. Germline loops: CDR1 SEHNR, CDR2 FQNEAQ (reference sequence). With 4 bases clipped from V and 1 base from J, the junction kept 4 bases outside the gene matches. The CDR3 covers 15 residues. The DNA of the CDR3 is TGTGCCAGCAGCTCTACAGGGGAGGCCAAAAACATTCAGTACTTC. Protein product: CASSSTGEAKNIQYF.

This clonotype occurred many times. This chain connects TRBV7-2 to TRBJ2-5; D may be TRBD2 (7 bases). V dropped 0 bases and J dropped 1 base, with 15 bases sitting between them. Per germline, CDR1 SGHTA and CDR2 FQGNSA. This CDR3 has 17 residues. This CDR3 reads CASSLALGGARQETQYF. The CDR3 nucleotides are TGTGCCAGCAGCTTAGCTTTGGGGGGGGCCCGCCAAGAGACCCAGTACTTC.

This clonotype occurred many times. The V gene is TRBV7-6, the J gene TRBJ1-1; D is possibly TRBD1 (6 bases). With 7 bases removed from V and 0 bases from J, the gap between germline ends came to 21 bases. This CDR3 spans 17 amino acids. Germline CDR1 and CDR2: SGHVS and FNYEAQ. CDR3: CASNKPRTGDMNTEAFF. Here the CDR3 DNA reads TGTGCCAGCAACAAACCCCGGACGGGGGACATGAACACTGAAGCTTTCTTT.

The V call is TRBV6-1, the J call TRBJ2-5; 14 bases are a match to TRBD2. J was trimmed by 2 bases and V by 11 bases; bases with no gene match: 10. Per the germline V gene, CDR1 is MNHNS and CDR2 is SASEGT. This CDR3 is 16 amino acids long. CDR3 in DNA: TGTGCCCTTTCGATCGGGACTAGCGGGGGTCAAGAGACCCAGTACTTC. It specifies CALSIGTSGGQETQYF.

This clonotype was counted at least ten times. This chain uses TRBV7-3 with TRBJ2-3; TRBD2 might be the D (6 bases). The V end lost 5 bases, the J end lost 1 base, and 10 bases lay between the germline ends. CDR1 and CDR2 (germline): SGHTA, FQGTGA. The CDR3 runs 14 residues. The CDR3: CASSPPGGTDTQYF. CDR3 bases: TGTGCCAGCAGCCCACCGGGGGGCACAGATACGCAGTATTTT. Full variable domain (outside the CDR3, taken from reference TRBV7-3 and TRBJ2-3): GAGVSQTPSNKVTEKGKYVELRCDPISGHTALYWYRQSLGQGPEFLIYFQGTGAADDSGLPNDRFFAVRPEGSVSTLKIQRTERGDSAVYLCASSPPGGTDTQYFGPGTRLTVL.

This clonotype occurred many times. The chain employs TRBV7-6 and TRBJ2-5; 13 bases fit TRBD2. V gave up 1 base and J gave up 0 bases; unmatched junction bases: 5. Germline V gives CDR1 SGHVS, CDR2 FNYEAQ. The CDR3 has 18 amino acids. The CDR3 is CASSLVPGLAGHQETQYF. The CDR3 DNA reads TGTGCCAGCAGCTTAGTCCCGGGACTAGCGGGGCACCAAGAGACCCAGTACTTC.

The chain is built from TRBV6-5 and TRBJ1-5; D gene ambiguous. Germline loops: CDR1 MNHEY, CDR2 SVGAGI. With 2 bases removed from V and 0 bases from J, the gap between germline ends came to 8 bases. The CDR3 spans 15 residues. The CDR3 DNA follows: TGTGCCAGCAGTTACAGGGAGGGTAGCAATCAGCCCCAGCATTTT. It translates to CASSYREGSNQPQHF.